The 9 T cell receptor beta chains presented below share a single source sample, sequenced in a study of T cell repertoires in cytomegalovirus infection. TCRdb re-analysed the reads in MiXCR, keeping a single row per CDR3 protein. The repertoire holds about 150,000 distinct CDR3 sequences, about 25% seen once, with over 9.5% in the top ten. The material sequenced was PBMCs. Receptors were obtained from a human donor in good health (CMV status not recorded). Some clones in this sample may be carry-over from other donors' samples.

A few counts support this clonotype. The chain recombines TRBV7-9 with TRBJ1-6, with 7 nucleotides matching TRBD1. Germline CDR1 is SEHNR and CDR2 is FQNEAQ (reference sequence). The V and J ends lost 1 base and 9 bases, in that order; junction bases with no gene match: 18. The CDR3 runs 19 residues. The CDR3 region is CASSLDLDRLSSGSSPLHF. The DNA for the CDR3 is TGTGCCAGCAGCTTAGATCTGGACAGGCTATCGTCGGGGAGTTCACCCCTCCACTTT.

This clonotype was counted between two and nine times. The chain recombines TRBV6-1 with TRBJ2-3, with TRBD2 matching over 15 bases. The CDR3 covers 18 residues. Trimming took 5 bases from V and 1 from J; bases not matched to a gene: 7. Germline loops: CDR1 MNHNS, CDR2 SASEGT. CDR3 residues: CASSLGLAGGQGTDTQYF. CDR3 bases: TGTGCCAGCAGTCTAGGACTAGCGGGGGGGCAGGGCACAGATACGCAGTATTTT.

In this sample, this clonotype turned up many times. As DNA, the CDR3 is TGTGCCAGCAATAGCGAAGGGTCCTCCTACGAGCAGTACTTC. Its protein is CASNSEGSSYEQYF. This chain links TRBV6-2 or TRBV6-3 with TRBJ2-7, with TRBD2 as a possible D gene (5 bases). V dropped 7 bases and J dropped 0 bases, with 13 bases sitting between them. Germline V CDR1 and CDR2: MNHEY, SVGEGT. The CDR3 runs 14 residues.

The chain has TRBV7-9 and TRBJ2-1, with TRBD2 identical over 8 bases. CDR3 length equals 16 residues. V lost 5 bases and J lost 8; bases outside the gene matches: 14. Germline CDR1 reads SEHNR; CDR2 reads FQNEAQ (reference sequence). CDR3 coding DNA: TGTGCCAGCAGCCCCCTGGCGGGGGGTTCTTACGATGAGCAGTTCTTC. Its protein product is CASSPLAGGSYDEQFF.

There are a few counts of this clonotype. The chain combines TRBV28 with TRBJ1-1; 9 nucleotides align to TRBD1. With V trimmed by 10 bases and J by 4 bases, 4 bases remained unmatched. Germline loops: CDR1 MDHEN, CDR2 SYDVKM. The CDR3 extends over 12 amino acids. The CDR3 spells CAIQGAVTEAFF. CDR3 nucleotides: TGTGCCATACAGGGGGCCGTCACTGAAGCTTTCTTT.

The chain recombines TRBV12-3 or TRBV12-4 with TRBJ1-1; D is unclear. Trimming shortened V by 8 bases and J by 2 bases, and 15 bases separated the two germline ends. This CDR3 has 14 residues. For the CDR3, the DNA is TGTGCCAGCCAAGAATTGAGGGCAAACACTGAAGCTTTCTTT. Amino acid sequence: CASQELRANTEAFF.

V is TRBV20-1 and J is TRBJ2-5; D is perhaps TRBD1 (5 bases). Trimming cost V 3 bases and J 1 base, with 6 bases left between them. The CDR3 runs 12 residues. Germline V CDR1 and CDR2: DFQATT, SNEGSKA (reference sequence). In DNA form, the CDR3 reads TGCAGTGCTAGGACAGTCCAAGAGACCCAGTACTTC. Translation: CSARTVQETQYF.

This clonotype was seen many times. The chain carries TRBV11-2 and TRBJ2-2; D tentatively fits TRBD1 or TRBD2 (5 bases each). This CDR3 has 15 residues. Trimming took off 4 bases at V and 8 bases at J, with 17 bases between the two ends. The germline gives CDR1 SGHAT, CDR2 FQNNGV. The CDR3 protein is CASSSFKGTAGELFF. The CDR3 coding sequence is TGTGCCAGCAGCTCGTTTAAGGGGACGGCGGGGGAGCTGTTTTTT.

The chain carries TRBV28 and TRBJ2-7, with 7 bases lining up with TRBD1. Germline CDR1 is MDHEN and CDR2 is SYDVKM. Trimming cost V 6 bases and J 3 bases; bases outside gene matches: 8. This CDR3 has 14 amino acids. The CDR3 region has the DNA TGTGCCAGCAGCTCAGCCGGGACAGACTACGAGCAGTACTTC. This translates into CASSSAGTDYEQYF.